This T cell receptor (beta chain) was captured in a study of T cell changes during pregnancy in multiple sclerosis. The CDR3 extends over 13 amino acids. V gave up 5 bases and J gave up 5 bases; unmatched junction bases: 2. In germline, CDR1 is MNHNS, CDR2 SASEGT. Using immunoSEQ multiplex PCR, the repertoire was profiled, and TCRdb retains in-frame clones only, with some absent. The data show 45,000 to 60,000 clones, approximately 91% seen once. The sequence came from a female donor in good health, enrolled as a control in a pregnancy study. Specimen: peripheral blood, collected after pregnancy. This sequence joins TRBV6-1 and TRBJ1-1, with 10 bases lining up with TRBD1. The CDR3 loop reads CASSSDRGTEAFF. The CDR3 nucleotides are TGTGCCAGCAGTTCGGACAGGGGGACTGAAGCTTTCTTT.